This record concerns one T cell receptor (beta chain) sequence. What antigen it recognizes has not been identified. No much larger clone is present one base from it, and per-base qualities are unavailable. These data originate in a study of shared clonotypes between healthy human individuals (dated by TCRdb to 2018 to 2021). Concerning the study at large: A couple of women and a few men aged 18 to 49 years were included in the cohort. For each donor, CD4 naive and CD4 memory were each run on three plates, CD8 naive on two plates, and CD8 memory on one plate. The study deeply sequenced blood TCR repertoires of five healthy adults to estimate repertoire size and the extent of clonotype sharing between individuals. Different laboratories and diverse techniques were used to prepare libraries and sequence TCR repertoires, to increase sequencing depth and limit assay-specific biases. Each donor's leukapheresis produced roughly between roughly 0.85 and 9.5 billion PBMCs.

Using the deep immunoSEQ assay, multiplex PCR amplified TCR CDR3 regions from genomic DNA. Extracted genomic DNA from each cell subset was spread evenly across all wells of several immunoSEQ 96-well plates, with each plate serving as a replicate. For sorted subsets, each replicate PCR was loaded with 200 ng genomic DNA, equivalent to roughly 30,000 T cell genomes. Purified libraries were measured with a Qubit 3.0 fluorometer, size-checked on a Bioanalyzer 2100, and measured again with the KAPA Library Quantification kit. Every immunoSEQ 96-well plate was sequenced on a separate single-read 150-cycle Illumina NextSeq 550 flow cell. For the original study's pipeline: Because the immunoSEQ output included only junctional sequences and no quality scores, the filtering could not be the same as the filtering used for full-length reads. Sequences were annotated with PyIR, a Python wrapper for IgBLAST v1.9, using IMGT germline references to assign V/J genes and CDR3. Reads were removed for weak V/J assignments (E-value above 1e-6), missing CDR3, stop codons, out-of-frame junctions, or ambiguous translated residues. V3J clonotypes were defined as sequences sharing the same inferred V gene, J gene, and CDR3 amino acid sequence. Percentage overlap between repertoires was calculated by dividing the number of shared unique clonotypes by the size of the smaller repertoire. Three approaches were used to assess repertoire richness: RTK rarefaction, the Chao1 estimator, and Recon v2.1 estimates of unobserved clonotypes. Generation probabilities were computed with OLGA for all TCRbeta clonotypes obtained by the gDNA method from several donors. As stored in TCRdb, this immuneACCESS dataset retains in-frame rearrangements with V and J assigned. A fraction of the clones does not appear; measured against another copy, unresolved V genes explain less than half of the discrepancy, and the remainder lacks a known reason. The DNA gave D and trimming, while V, J and clone size come from that table. In this sample the table shows about 680,000 clones, roughly nine tenths of which occur a single time. The ten largest account for approximately 24% of the sample.

Overall study outcomes, separate from this receptor: Roughly 5% of naive CD4, 3% to 4% of naive CD8, about 2.1% of memory CD4, and roughly 0.4% of memory CD8 clonotypes were shared across several donors. The small number of donors limited the genetic and exposure-history diversity represented. Sampling was limited to blood, and TCR repertoires in tissue likely differ from TCR repertoires in blood. Naive subsets generally had larger estimated clonotype richness than memory subsets did. Higher generation probabilities were observed for clonotypes shared by all four sorted-subset donors than for non-shared clonotypes. Even with the large sequencing depth, rarefaction of the sorted-subset datasets indicated that sequencing was incomplete. Pairwise subsampling led to the expectation that sequencing depth would affect the degree of clonotype sharing among donors.

CDR1 and CDR2, looked up from the germline V gene, are MNHEY and SVGAGI. The cysteine opens and the phenylalanine closes a CDR3 of 15 amino acids. The CDR3 DNA has 45 bases and is translated from base 1. Trimming takes 2 bases from V and 8 bases from J, and the germline ends sit 18 bases apart. For the CD8 naive samples, CD45RO-negative cells were positively selected for CCR7, yielding a CD45RA+CCR7+ population from which TemRA cells were excluded. The donors were healthy, HIV-negative adults with no recently reported acute infections or vaccinations. Every donor was a Caucasian adult living in Nashville, Tennessee, USA. After blood collection by leukapheresis, PBMCs were isolated using Ficoll-Histopaque density gradient centrifugation and then cryopreserved in the vapor phase of liquid nitrogen. Purity and quantity of every magnetically sorted T cell population were checked by analytical flow cytometry. Genomic DNA was isolated from every sorted fraction and measured by UV absorbance on a Nanodrop 2000c.

This receptor was taken from a man aged 25-45 years in good health. What was sequenced was naive CD8+ T cells sorted from blood. The meaning of the sample's cell subset or site label: CD45RA+CCR7+. The rearrangement combines TRBV6-5 with TRBJ1-2; tentative D gene TRBD1, with 5 bases matching. The CDR3 corresponds to CASSYADSPVRGYTF. The nucleotide sequence is given as TGTGCCAGCAGTTACGCCGACAGCCCTGTGCGCGGCTACACCTTC.